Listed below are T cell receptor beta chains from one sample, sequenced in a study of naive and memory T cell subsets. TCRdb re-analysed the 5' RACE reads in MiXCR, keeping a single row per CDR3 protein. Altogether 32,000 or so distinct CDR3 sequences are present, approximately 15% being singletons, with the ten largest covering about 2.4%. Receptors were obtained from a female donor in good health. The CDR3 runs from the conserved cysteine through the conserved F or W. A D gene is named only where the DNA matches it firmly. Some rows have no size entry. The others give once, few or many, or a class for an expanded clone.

CASGLAGDSYYGYTF TGTGCTAGTGGTTTGGCTGGGGATTCATACTATGGCTACACCTTC . many TRBJ1-2 TRBV12-5 15
CASSLRPGQGRGNQPQHF TGTGCCAGCAGTTTACGCCCCGGACAGGGTAGGGGCAATCAGCCCCAGCATTTT TRBD1 . TRBJ1-5 TRBV27 18
CSARDQEGYSNQPQHF TGCAGTGCTAGAGATCAGGAGGGTTATAGCAATCAGCCCCAGCATTTT . many TRBJ1-5 TRBV20-1 16
CASSLAASNTEAFF TGTGCCAGCAGTTTAGCAGCCTCGAACACTGAAGCTTTCTTT . . TRBJ1-1 TRBV27 14
CSARGPSGGFYEQYF TGCAGTGCCCGAGGCCCTAGCGGGGGGTTCTACGAGCAGTACTTC TRBD2 medium-sized TRBJ2-7 TRBV20-1 15
CASRHRVQGSFYEQYF TGTGCCAGCAGGCATAGGGTACAGGGGTCCTTTTACGAGCAGTACTTC TRBD1 few TRBJ2-7 TRBV6-5 16
CASSPVGRDNEQFF TGCGCCAGCAGCCCGGTAGGACGTGACAATGAGCAGTTCTTC . few TRBJ2-1 TRBV5-1 14
CASSGDYNEQFF TGTGCCAGCAGTGGGGATTACAATGAGCAGTTCTTC . many TRBJ2-1 TRBV2 12
CASSRDGDYEQYF TGTGCCAGCAGTAGGGACGGGGACTACGAGCAGTACTTC . . TRBJ2-7 TRBV12-3/TRBV12-4 13
CASSLGRTGGRYYGYTF TGTGCCAGCAGTTTAGGCAGGACAGGGGGCAGATACTATGGCTACACCTTC TRBD1 . TRBJ1-2 TRBV12-3/TRBV12-4 17
CASSFVRADTTEAFF TGTGCCAGCAGTTTCGTCAGGGCGGATACGACTGAAGCTTTCTTT . few TRBJ1-1 TRBV7-6 15
CSAMVGVSTDTQYF TGCAGTGCCATGGTCGGGGTGAGCACAGATACGCAGTATTTT . many TRBJ2-3 TRBV20-1 14
CASSIIWTGKRDGYTF TGTGCCAGCAGCATTATCTGGACAGGGAAGAGAGATGGCTACACCTTC TRBD1 . TRBJ1-2 TRBV27 16
CASSVAGGAYGYTF TGTGCCAGCAGCGTGGCAGGGGGCGCCTATGGCTACACCTTC TRBD1 . TRBJ1-2 TRBV6-1 14
CATSTDPGETQYF TGTGCCACCAGCACCGACCCTGGGGAGACCCAGTACTTC . many TRBJ2-5 TRBV15 13
CSARVGAQNQPQHF TGCAGTGCTAGAGTAGGGGCGCAAAATCAGCCCCAGCATTTT . many TRBJ1-5 TRBV20-1 14
CASRPGGTAFYGYTF TGTGCCAGCAGGCCGGGGGGGACAGCTTTTTATGGCTACACCTTC TRBD1 many TRBJ1-2 TRBV6-5 15
CASSSQGDGTQYF TGTGCCAGCAGTAGTCAGGGGGATGGGACCCAGTACTTC TRBD1 many TRBJ2-5 TRBV6-6 13